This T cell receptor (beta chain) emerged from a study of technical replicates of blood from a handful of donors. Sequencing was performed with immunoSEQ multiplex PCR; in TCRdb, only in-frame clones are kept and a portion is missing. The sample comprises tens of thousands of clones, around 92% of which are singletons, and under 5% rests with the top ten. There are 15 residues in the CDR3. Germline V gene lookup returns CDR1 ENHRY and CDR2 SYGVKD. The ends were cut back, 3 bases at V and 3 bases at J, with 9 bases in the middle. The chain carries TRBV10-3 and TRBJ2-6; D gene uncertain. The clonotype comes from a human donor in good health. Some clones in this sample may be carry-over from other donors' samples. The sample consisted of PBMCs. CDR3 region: CAISDYADGANVLTF. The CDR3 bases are TGTGCCATCAGTGATTACGCGGATGGGGCCAACGTCCTGACTTTC.